This T cell receptor (beta chain) was obtained from a study of blood T cell repertoires in COVID-19. Participants came from about 23 US areas, aged roughly 18 to 95 years. Participant-given clinical history determined each cohort assignment. Germline V gene sequence: CDR1 MDHEN, CDR2 SYDVKM. V was trimmed by 4 bases and J by 7 bases, leaving 5 bases between them. The CDR3 spans 11 residues. Authors' analysis steps: From reference gene primer amplification, estimates of nucleated cell counts were derived. TCRdb keeps only in-frame clones here, not all; method: immunoSEQ multiplex PCR. V, J and clone size are those of that table, while D and trimming were read from the DNA. The data contain 230,000 or so clones, 88% of them seen just once; the ten biggest clones take up roughly 15%.

This receptor was identified in a woman aged 50 to 65 with acute COVID-19. The sequenced sample consisted of PBMCs or T cells enriched from blood (not recorded which). The chain has TRBV28 and TRBJ2-1; unclear D gene. This CDR3 is CASSSQNEQFF. CDR3 DNA sequence: TGTGCCAGCAGTTCCCAAAATGAGCAGTTCTTC.